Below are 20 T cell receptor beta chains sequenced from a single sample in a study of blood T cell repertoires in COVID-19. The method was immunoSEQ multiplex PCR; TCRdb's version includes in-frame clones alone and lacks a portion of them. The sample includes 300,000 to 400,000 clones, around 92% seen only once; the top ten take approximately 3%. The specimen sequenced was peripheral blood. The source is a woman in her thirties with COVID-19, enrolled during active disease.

For the CDR3, the DNA is TGTGCCAGTGCGGGTATTGACAGGCGGGGCTACACCTTC. The encoded protein is CASAGIDRRGYTF. This rearrangement joins TRBV19 to TRBJ1-2; D is perhaps TRBD1 (6 bases). CDR3 length: 13 amino acids. Per the germline V gene, CDR1 is LNHDA and CDR2 is SQIVND (reference sequence). V dropped 8 bases and J dropped 8 bases, with 18 bases sitting between them. The full variable domain, with the rest looked up from reference TRBV19 and TRBJ1-2, is DGGITQSPKYLFRKEGQNVTLSCEQNLNHDAMYWYRQDPGQGLRLIYYSQIVNDFQKGDIAEGYSVSREKKESFPLTVTSAQKNPTAFYLCASAGIDRRGYTFGSGTRLTVV.

The CDR3 here is CASSTYTRQGGSPLHF. In DNA, the CDR3 is TGTGCCAGCAGCACATACACGCGACAGGGTGGGTCACCCCTCCACTTT. The chain couples TRBV7-2 to TRBJ1-6, with 7 nucleotides matching TRBD1. The V segment lost 5 bases and the J segment 10 bases; nucleotides outside the gene matches: 14. From germline, CDR1 is SGHTA and CDR2 FQGNSA. CDR3 size: 16 residues.

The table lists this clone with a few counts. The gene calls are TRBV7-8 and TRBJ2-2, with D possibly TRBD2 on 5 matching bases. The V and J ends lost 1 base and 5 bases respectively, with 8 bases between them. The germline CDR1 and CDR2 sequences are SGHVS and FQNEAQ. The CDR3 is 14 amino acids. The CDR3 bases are TGTGCCAGCAGCTTAGTCGGGAATACCGGGGAGCTGTTTTTT. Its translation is CASSLVGNTGELFF.

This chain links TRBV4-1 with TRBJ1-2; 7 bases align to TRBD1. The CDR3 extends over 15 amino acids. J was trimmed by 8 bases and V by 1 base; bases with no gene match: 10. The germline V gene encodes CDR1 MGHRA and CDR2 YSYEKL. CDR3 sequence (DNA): TGCGCCAGCAGCCAAGTTCTAGACAGGGACCGGGGCTACACCTTC. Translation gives CASSQVLDRDRGYTF.

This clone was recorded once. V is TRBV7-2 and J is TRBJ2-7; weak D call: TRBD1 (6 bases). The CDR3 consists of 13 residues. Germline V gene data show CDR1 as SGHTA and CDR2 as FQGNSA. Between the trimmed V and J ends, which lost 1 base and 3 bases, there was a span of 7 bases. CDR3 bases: TGTGCCAGCAGCTTAGAACAGGGCTACGAGCAGTACTTC. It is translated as CASSLEQGYEQYF.

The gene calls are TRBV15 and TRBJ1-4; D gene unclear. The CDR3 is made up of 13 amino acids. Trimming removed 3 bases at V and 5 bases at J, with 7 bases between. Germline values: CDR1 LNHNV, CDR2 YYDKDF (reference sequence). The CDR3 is CATSRGSNEKLFF. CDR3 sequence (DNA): TGTGCCACCAGCAGGGGCTCAAATGAAAAACTGTTTTTT.

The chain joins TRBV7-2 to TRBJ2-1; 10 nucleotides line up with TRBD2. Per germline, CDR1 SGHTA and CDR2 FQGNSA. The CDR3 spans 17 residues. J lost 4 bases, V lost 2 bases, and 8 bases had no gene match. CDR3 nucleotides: TGTGCCAGCAGCTTAAAGGCTAGCGGGAGTTGGTACAATGAGCAGTTCTTC. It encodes CASSLKASGSWYNEQFF. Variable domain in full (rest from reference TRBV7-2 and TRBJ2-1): GAGVSQSPSNKVTEKGKDVELRCDPISGHTALYWYRQSLGQGLEFLIYFQGNSAPDKSGLPSDRFSAERTGGSVSTLTIQRTQQEDSAVYLCASSLKASGSWYNEQFFGPGTRLTVL.

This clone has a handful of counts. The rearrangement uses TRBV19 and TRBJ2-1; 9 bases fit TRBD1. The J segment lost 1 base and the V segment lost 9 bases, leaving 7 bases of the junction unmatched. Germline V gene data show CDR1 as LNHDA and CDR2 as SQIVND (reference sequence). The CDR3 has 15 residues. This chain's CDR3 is CASRRDRDSYNEQFF. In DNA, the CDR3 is TGTGCCAGCAGAAGGGACAGGGATTCCTACAATGAGCAGTTCTTC. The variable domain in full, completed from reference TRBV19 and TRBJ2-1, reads DGGITQSPKYLFRKEGQNVTLSCEQNLNHDAMYWYRQDPGQGLRLIYYSQIVNDFQKGDIAEGYSVSREKKESFPLTVTSAQKNPTAFYLCASRRDRDSYNEQFFGPGTRLTVL.

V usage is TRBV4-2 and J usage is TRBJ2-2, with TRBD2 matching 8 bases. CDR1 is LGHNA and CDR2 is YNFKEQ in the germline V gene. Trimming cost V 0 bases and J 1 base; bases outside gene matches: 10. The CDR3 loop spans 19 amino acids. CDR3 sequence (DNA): TGTGCCAGCAGCCAAGAGGAGGTTCCGGCGGGAGGGAACACCGGGGAGCTGTTTTTT. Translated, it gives CASSQEEVPAGGNTGELFF.

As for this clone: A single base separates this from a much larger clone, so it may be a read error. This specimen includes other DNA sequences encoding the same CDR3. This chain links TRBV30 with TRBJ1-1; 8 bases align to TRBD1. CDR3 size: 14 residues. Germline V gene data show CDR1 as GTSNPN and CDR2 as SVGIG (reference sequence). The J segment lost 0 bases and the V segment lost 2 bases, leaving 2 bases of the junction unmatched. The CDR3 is CAWSRTGLNTEAFF. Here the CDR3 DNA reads TGTGCCTGGAGTAGGACAGGGCTGAACACTGAAGCTTTCTTT.

For the CDR3, the DNA is TGCAGCGTTGGACAGGGTCGGTTGACTGAAGCTTTCTTT. Protein product: CSVGQGRLTEAFF. The chain combines TRBV29-1 with TRBJ1-1; TRBD1 agrees at 7 bases. V shed 4 bases and J 5 bases; nucleotides not matched to a gene: 7. This CDR3 is 13 amino acids long. Germline CDR1 and CDR2: SQVTM and ANQGSEA.

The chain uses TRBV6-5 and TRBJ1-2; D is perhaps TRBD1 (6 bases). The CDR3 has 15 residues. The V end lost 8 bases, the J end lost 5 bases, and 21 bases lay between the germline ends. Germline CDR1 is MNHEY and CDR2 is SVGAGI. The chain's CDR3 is CASEKGDTGHYGYTF. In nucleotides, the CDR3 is TGTGCCAGCGAAAAAGGGGATACAGGGCATTATGGCTACACCTTC.

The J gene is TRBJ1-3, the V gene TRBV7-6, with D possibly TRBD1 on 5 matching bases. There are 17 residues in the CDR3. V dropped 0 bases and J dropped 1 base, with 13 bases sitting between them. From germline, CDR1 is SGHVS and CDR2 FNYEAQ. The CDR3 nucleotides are TGTGCCAGCAGCTTAGCATCGGGGGTGGCTTCTGGAAACACCATATATTTT. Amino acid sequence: CASSLASGVASGNTIYF.

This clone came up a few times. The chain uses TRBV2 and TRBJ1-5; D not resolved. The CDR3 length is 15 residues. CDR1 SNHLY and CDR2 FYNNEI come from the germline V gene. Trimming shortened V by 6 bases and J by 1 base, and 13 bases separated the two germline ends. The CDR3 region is CASREAGSSNQPQHF. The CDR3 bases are TGTGCCAGCAGGGAGGCCGGGTCGAGCAATCAGCCCCAGCATTTT.

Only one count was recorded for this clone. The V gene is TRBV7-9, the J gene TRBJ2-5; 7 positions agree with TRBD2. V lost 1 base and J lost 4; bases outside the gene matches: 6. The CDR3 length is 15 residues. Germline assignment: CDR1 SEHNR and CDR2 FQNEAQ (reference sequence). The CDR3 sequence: CASSLEGRVRETQYF. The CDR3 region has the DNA TGTGCCAGCAGCTTAGAGGGGAGGGTACGAGAGACCCAGTACTTC.

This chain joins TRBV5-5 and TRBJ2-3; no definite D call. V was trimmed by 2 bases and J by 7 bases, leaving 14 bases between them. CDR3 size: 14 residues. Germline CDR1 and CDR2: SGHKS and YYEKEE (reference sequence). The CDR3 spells CASSFVVPVHTQYF. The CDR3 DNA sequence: TGTGCCAGCAGCTTCGTCGTCCCGGTCCATACGCAGTATTTT. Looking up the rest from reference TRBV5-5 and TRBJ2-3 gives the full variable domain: DAGVTQSPTHLIKTRGQQVTLRCSPISGHKSVSWYQQVLGQGPQFIFQYYEKEERGRGNFPDRFSARQFPNYSSELNVNALLLGDSALYLCASSFVVPVHTQYFGPGTRLTVL.

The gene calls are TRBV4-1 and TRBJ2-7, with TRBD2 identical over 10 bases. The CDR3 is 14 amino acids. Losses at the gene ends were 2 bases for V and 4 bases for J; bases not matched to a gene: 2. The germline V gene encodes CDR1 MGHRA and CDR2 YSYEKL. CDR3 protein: CASSQLAGAYEQYF. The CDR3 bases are TGCGCCAGCAGCCAACTAGCGGGGGCTTACGAGCAGTACTTC.

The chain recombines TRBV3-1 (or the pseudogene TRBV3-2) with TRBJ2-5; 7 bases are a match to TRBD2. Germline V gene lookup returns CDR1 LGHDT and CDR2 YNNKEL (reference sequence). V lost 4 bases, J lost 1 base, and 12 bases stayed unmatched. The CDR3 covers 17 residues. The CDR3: CASSPLAVSGPQETQYF. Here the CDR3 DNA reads TGTGCCAGCAGCCCCTTGGCGGTTAGCGGGCCCCAAGAGACCCAGTACTTC.

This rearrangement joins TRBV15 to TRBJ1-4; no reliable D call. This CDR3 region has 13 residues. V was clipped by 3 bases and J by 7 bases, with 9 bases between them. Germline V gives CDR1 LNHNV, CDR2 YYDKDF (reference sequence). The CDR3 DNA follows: TGTGCCACCAGCAGGGGCAACAGTGAAAAACTGTTTTTT. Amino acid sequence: CATSRGNSEKLFF.

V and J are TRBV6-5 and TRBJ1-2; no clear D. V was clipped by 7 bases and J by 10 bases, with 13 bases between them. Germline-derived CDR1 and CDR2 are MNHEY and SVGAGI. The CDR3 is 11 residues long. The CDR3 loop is CASMRSLHYTF. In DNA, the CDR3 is TGTGCCAGCATGCGTTCGCTCCACTACACCTTC.